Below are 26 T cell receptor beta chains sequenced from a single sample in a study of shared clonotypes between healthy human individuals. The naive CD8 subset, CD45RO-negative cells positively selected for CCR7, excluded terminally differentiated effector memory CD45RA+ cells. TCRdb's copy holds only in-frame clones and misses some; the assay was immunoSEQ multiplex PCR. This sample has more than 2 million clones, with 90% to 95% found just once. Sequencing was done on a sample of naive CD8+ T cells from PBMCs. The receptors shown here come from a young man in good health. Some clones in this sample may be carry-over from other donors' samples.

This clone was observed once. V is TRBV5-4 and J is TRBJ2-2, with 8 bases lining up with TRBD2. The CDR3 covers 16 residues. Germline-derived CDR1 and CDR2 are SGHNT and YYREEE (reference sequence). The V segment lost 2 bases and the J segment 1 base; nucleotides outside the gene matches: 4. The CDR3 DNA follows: TGTGCCAGCAGCTTAAAGCGGGAGAAGAACACCGGGGAGCTGTTTTTT. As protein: CASSLKREKNTGELFF.

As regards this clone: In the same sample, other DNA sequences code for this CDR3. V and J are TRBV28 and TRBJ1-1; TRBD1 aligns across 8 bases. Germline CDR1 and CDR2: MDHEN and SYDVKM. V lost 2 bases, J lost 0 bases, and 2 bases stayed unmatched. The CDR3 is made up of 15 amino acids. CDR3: CASSLRQGLNTEAFF. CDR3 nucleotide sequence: TGTGCCAGCAGTTTACGACAGGGGCTGAACACTGAAGCTTTCTTT.

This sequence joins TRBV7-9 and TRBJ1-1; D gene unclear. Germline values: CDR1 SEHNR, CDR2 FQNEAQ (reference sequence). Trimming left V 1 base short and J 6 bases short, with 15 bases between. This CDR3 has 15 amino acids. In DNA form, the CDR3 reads TGTGCCAGCAGCTTAGGAAATCTAGGGATCCCTGAAGCTTTCTTT. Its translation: CASSLGNLGIPEAFF. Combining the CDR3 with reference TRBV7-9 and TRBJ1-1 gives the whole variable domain DTGVSQNPRHKITKRGQNVTFRCDPISEHNRLYWYRQTLGQGPEFLTYFQNEAQLEKSRLLSDRFSAERPKGSFSTLEIQRTEQGDSAMYLCASSLGNLGIPEAFFGQGTRLTVV.

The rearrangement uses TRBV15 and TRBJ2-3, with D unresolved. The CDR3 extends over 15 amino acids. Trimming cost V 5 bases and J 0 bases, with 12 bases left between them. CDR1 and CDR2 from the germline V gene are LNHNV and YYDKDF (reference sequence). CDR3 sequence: CATSPAPISTDTQYF. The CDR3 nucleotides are TGTGCCACCAGCCCGGCACCCATTAGCACAGATACGCAGTATTTT. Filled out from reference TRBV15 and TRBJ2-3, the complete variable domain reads DAMVIQNPRYQVTQFGKPVTLSCSQTLNHNVMYWYQQKSSQAPKLLFHYYDKDFNNEADTPDNFQSRRPNTSFCFLDIRSPGLGDTAMYLCATSPAPISTDTQYFGPGTRLTVL.

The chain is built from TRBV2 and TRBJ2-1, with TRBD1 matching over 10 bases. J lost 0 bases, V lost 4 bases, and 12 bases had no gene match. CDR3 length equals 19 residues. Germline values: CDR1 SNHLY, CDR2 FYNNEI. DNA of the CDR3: TGTGCCAGCAGTGCGACCGGGACAGGGGCCCGACGCTCCTACAATGAGCAGTTCTTC. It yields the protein CASSATGTGARRSYNEQFF.

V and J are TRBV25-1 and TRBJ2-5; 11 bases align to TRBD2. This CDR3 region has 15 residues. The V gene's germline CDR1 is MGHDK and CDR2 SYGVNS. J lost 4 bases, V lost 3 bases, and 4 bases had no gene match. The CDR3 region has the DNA TGTGCCAGCAGTGACAGGCTAGCGGGAGGAGAGACCCAGTACTTC. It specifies CASSDRLAGGETQYF.

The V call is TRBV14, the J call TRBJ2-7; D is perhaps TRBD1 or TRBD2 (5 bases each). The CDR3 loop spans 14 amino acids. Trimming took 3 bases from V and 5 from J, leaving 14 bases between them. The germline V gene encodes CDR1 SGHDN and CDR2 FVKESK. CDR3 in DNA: TGTGCCAGCAGCCACGGGACCCCTCTCCACGAGCAGTACTTC. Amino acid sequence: CASSHGTPLHEQYF.

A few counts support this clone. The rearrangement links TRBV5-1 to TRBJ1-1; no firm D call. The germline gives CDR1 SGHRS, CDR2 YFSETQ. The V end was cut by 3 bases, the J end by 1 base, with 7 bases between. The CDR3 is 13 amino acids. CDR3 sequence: CASSWRANTEAFF. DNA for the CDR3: TGCGCCAGCAGCTGGAGGGCGAACACTGAAGCTTTCTTT.

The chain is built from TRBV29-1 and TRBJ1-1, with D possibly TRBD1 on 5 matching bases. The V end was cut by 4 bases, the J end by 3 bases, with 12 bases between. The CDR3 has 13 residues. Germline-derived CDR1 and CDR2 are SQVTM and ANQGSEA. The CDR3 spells CSVVVGGDTEAFF. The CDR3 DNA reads TGCAGCGTTGTAGTGGGAGGGGACACTGAAGCTTTCTTT.

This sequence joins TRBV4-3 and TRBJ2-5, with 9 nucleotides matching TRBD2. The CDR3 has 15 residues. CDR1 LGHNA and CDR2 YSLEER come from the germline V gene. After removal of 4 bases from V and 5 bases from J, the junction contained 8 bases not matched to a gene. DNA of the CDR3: TGCGCCAGCAGCCGCACACTAGCGGGTCGCGAGACCCAGTACTTC. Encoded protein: CASSRTLAGRETQYF.

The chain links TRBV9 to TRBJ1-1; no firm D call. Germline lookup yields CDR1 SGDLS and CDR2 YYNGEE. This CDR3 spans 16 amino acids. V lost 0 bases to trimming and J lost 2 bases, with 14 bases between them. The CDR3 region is CASSVGEVGSNTEAFF. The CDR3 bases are TGTGCCAGCAGCGTAGGGGAGGTGGGGTCTAACACTGAAGCTTTCTTT.

This CDR3 is CASSQRSRFSNQPQHF. The CDR3 nucleotides are TGTGCCAGCAGCCAAAGGTCAAGATTTAGCAATCAGCCCCAGCATTTT. The chain uses TRBV4-2 and TRBJ1-5; no clear D. Per the germline V gene, CDR1 is LGHNA and CDR2 is YNFKEQ. Trimming removed 2 bases at V and 0 bases at J, with 11 bases between. This CDR3 region has 16 residues.

Written as DNA, the CDR3 is TGCAGCGTTGAAGTCCCGGGGGGTAGCGGGAGTATATATTTGGTCAATGAGCAGTTCTTC. This encodes CSVEVPGGSGSIYLVNEQFF. The rearrangement links TRBV29-1 to TRBJ2-1; 9 bases are shared with TRBD2. Germline CDR1 is SQVTM and CDR2 is ANQGSEA. CDR3 length equals 20 residues. V gave up 1 base and J gave up 6 bases; unmatched junction bases: 22.

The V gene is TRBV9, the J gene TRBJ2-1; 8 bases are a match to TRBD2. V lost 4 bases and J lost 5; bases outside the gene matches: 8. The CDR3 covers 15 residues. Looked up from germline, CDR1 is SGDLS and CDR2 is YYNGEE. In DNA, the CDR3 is TGTGCCAGCAGCCAGAGCGGGAGCTCGAACAATGAGCAGTTCTTC. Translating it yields CASSQSGSSNNEQFF.

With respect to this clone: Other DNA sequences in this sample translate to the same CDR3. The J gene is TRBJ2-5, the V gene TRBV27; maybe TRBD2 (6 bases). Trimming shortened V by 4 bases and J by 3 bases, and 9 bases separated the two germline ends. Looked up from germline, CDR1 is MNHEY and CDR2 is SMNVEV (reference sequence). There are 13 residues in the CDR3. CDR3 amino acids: CASSSRLEETQYF. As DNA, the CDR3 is TGTGCCAGCAGTTCTCGACTAGAAGAGACCCAGTACTTC.

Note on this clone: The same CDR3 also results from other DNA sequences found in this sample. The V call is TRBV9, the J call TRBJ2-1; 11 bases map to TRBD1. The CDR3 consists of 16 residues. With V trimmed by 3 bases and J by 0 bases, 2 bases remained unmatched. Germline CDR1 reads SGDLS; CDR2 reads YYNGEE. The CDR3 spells CASSAGTGGSYNEQFF. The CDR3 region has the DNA TGTGCCAGCAGCGCAGGGACAGGGGGCTCCTACAATGAGCAGTTCTTC.

The CDR3 spells CAWKWGAAMNTEAFF. The CDR3, as DNA: TGTGCCTGGAAATGGGGGGCAGCCATGAACACTGAAGCTTTCTTT. This sequence joins TRBV30 and TRBJ1-1, with D maybe TRBD1 (6 bases). With 4 bases removed from V and 0 bases from J, the gap between germline ends came to 15 bases. Germline-derived CDR1 and CDR2 are GTSNPN and SVGIG (reference sequence). The CDR3 consists of 15 residues.

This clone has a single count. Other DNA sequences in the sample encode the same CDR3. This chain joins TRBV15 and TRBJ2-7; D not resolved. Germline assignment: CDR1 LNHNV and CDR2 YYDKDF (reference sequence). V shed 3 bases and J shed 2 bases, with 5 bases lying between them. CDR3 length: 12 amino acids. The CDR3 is CATSSDTYEQYF. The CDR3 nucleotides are TGTGCCACCAGCAGCGATACCTACGAGCAGTACTTC.

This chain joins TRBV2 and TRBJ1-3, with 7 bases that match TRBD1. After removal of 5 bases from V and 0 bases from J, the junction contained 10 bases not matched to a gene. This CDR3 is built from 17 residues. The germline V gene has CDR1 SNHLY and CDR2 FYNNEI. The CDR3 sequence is CASSPRGQDLSGNTIYF. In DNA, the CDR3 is TGTGCCAGCAGTCCTCGAGGACAGGATCTCTCTGGAAACACCATATATTTT.

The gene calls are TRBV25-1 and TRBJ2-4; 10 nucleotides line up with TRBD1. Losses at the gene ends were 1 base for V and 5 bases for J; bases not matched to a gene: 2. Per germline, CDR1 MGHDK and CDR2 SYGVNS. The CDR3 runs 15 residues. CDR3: CASSEWTGGQNIQYF. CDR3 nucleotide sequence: TGTGCCAGCAGTGAATGGACAGGGGGACAAAACATTCAGTACTTC.

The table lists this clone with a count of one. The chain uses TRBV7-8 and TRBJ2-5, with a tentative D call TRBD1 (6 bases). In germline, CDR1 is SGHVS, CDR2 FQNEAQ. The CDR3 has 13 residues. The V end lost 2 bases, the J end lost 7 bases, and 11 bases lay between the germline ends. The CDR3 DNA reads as TGTGCCAGCAGCTTATACAGGGCCTCGACCCAGTACTTC. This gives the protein CASSLYRASTQYF.

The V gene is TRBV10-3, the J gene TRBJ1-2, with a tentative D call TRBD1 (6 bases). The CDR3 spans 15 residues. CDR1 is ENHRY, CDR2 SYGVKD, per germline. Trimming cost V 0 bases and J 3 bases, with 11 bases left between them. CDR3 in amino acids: CAISESTGFYYGYTF. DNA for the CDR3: TGTGCCATCAGTGAGTCTACAGGGTTTTACTATGGCTACACCTTC.

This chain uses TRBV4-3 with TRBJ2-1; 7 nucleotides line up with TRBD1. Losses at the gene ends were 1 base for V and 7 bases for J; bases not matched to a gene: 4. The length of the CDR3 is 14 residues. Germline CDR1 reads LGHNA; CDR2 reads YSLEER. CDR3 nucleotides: TGCGCCAGCAGCCAAGGCGGCAGGGGGAATGAGCAGTTCTTC. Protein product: CASSQGGRGNEQFF.

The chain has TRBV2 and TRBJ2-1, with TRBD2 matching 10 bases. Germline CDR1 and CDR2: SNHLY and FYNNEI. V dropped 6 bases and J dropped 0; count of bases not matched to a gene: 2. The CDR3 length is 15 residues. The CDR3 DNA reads TGTGCCAGCAGGGCTAGCGGGAGCTCCTACAATGAGCAGTTCTTC. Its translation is CASRASGSSYNEQFF.

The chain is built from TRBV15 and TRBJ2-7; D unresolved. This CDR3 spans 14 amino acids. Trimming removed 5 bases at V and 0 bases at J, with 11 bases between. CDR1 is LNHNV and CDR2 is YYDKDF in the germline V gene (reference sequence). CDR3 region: CATSPETSSYEQYF. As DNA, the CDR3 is TGTGCCACCAGCCCAGAGACCAGCTCCTACGAGCAGTACTTC.

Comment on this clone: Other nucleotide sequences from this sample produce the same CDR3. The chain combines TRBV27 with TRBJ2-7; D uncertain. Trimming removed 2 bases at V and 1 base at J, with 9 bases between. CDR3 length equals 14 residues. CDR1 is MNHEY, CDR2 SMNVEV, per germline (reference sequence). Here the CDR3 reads CASSLGPGSYEQYF. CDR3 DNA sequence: TGTGCCAGCAGTTTAGGCCCAGGTTCCTACGAGCAGTACTTC.